Below, 26 T cell receptor beta chains from the same sample are listed, as sequenced in a study of cytomegalovirus exposure and HLA in healthy donors (dated by TCRdb to about 2017). Libraries were built with the immunoSEQ multiplex PCR assay. For the multiplex PCR, a mixture combining 60 forward primers for TCR Vbeta segments and 13 reverse primers for TCR Jbeta segments was used. As stored in TCRdb, this immuneACCESS dataset retains in-frame rearrangements with V and J assigned. A fraction of the clones does not appear; measured against another copy, unresolved V genes explain less than half of the discrepancy, and the remainder lacks a known reason. The sample yields about 87,000 clones; around 70% were counted once. The ten largest clonotypes hold under 25% of the sample. The source material was PBMCs. These receptors all stem from a man aged 25 to 40 in good health and CMV-seropositive.

V and J are TRBV7-2 and TRBJ2-2, with D perhaps TRBD2 (7 bases). The CDR3 has 16 residues. Trimming took 0 bases from V and 6 from J, leaving 14 bases between them. Germline CDR1 SGHTA, CDR2 FQGNSA. CDR3 DNA: TGTGCCAGCAGCTTAGCGGGGGCGGGAGTTGCCGGGGAGCTGTTTTTT. This gives the protein CASSLAGAGVAGELFF.

This clone came up a few times. The rearrangement uses TRBV25-1 and TRBJ2-1; 7 bases align to TRBD1. V lost 4 bases, J lost 6 bases, and 15 bases stayed unmatched. There are 17 residues in the CDR3. CDR1 is MGHDK, CDR2 SYGVNS, per germline. The CDR3 reads CASSAPWGGTGVNEQFF. The CDR3 DNA is TGTGCCAGCAGTGCCCCATGGGGCGGCACAGGGGTCAATGAGCAGTTCTTC. Combining the CDR3 with reference TRBV25-1 and TRBJ2-1 gives the whole variable domain EADIYQTPRYLVIGTGKKITLECSQTMGHDKMYWYQQDPGMELHLIHYSYGVNSTEKGDLSSESTVSRIRTEHFPLTLESARPSHTSQYLCASSAPWGGTGVNEQFFGPGTRLTVL.

Regarding this clone: One end of the junction varies from germline; a read error may be responsible. The CDR3 protein is CSARAVYGYTF. The CDR3 DNA reads TGCAGTGCGAGAGCTGTCTATGGCTACACCTTC. The chain joins TRBV20-1 to TRBJ1-2; D unclear. Germline CDR1 is DFQATT and CDR2 is SNEGSKA (reference sequence). The CDR3 has 11 amino acids.

In this sample, this clone turned up a few times. The V and J genes are TRBV6-6 and TRBJ2-7, with D maybe TRBD2 (5 bases). This CDR3 spans 16 amino acids. Deletions cut 2 bases from V and 5 bases from J, with 19 bases between. Germline V gene data show CDR1 as MNHNY and CDR2 as SVGAGI (reference sequence). CDR3 amino acids: CASSYAGGRPGDEQYF. Written as DNA, the CDR3 is TGTGCCAGCAGTTACGCAGGAGGAAGGCCAGGCGACGAGCAGTACTTC.

This clone was detected ten times or more. The V and J genes are TRBV5-4 and TRBJ2-7; 8 bases agree with TRBD1. J lost 3 bases, V lost 3 bases, and 5 bases had no gene match. The CDR3 has 14 residues. CDR1 is SGHNT, CDR2 YYREEE, per germline (reference sequence). As DNA, the CDR3 is TGTGCCAGCAGCTCTAAGACAGGGGTCTACGAGCAGTACTTC. This encodes CASSSKTGVYEQYF.

This sequence joins TRBV11-2 and TRBJ2-7, with 10 bases lining up with TRBD2. The CDR3 is 18 amino acids. Germline V CDR1 and CDR2: SGHAT, FQNNGV. The ends lost 0 bases at V and 6 bases at J; junction bases unmatched: 14. CDR3 loop: CASSLEASGSFWISEQYF. In DNA, the CDR3 is TGTGCCAGCAGCTTAGAGGCTAGCGGGAGTTTCTGGATAAGCGAGCAGTACTTC.

The rearrangement links TRBV27 to TRBJ2-1, with 8 positions matching TRBD2. The germline V gene has CDR1 MNHEY and CDR2 SMNVEV (reference sequence). The V and J ends lost 3 bases and 4 bases, in that order; junction bases with no gene match: 5. This CDR3 is 15 amino acids long. In DNA, the CDR3 is TGTGCCAGCAGTTTCAGCGCGGGAGGTTACAATGAGCAGTTCTTC. Translation gives CASSFSAGGYNEQFF.

J is TRBJ2-5 and V is TRBV7-9, with D perhaps matching TRBD1 (5 bases). With 6 bases removed from V and 4 bases from J, the gap between germline ends came to 18 bases. Per germline, CDR1 SEHNR and CDR2 FQNEAQ (reference sequence). This CDR3 comprises 15 residues. The CDR3 is CASRLLSGRGETQYF. Written as DNA, the CDR3 is TGTGCCAGCAGGTTACTCTCTGGAAGGGGAGAGACCCAGTACTTC.

The chain carries TRBV10-3 and TRBJ2-5, with 9 bases matching TRBD2. The CDR3 runs to 16 residues. J lost 3 bases, V lost 0 bases, and 5 bases had no gene match. In germline, CDR1 is ENHRY, CDR2 SYGVKD. The CDR3 coding sequence is TGTGCCATCAGTGAGTCTCCGGGACTAGCAGAAGAGACCCAGTACTTC. Translated: CAISESPGLAEETQYF.

This clone was counted only a few times. The CDR3 is CASSLGGVEAFF. The CDR3 DNA sequence: TGTGCCAGCAGCTTAGGCGGCGTTGAAGCTTTCTTT. The chain uses TRBV7-9 and TRBJ1-1; D is uncertain. The V end was cut by 1 base, the J end by 7 bases, with 7 bases between. This CDR3 is 12 amino acids long. CDR1 is SEHNR, CDR2 FQNEAQ, per germline (reference sequence).

The chain joins TRBV2 to TRBJ1-3; D gene unclear. This CDR3 contains 14 residues. V lost 4 bases and J 4 bases, leaving 11 bases between the germline ends. The germline V gene has CDR1 SNHLY and CDR2 FYNNEI. CDR3 nucleotides: TGTGCCAGCAGTGGGGAGCCCGCAGGAAACACCATATATTTT. Translated, it gives CASSGEPAGNTIYF.

The chain recombines TRBV5-6 with TRBJ1-1; 7 nucleotides align to TRBD1. Losses at the gene ends were 6 bases for V and 4 bases for J; bases not matched to a gene: 6. Germline CDR1 is SGHDT and CDR2 is YYEEEE. The CDR3 runs to 13 residues. CDR3 sequence reads: CASKQGTATEAFF. The CDR3 DNA reads as TGTGCCAGCAAACAGGGGACTGCCACTGAAGCTTTCTTT.

This clone was observed a single time. The chain joins TRBV30 to TRBJ2-1, with D hard to call. Trimming took 4 bases from V and 6 from J, leaving 13 bases between them. CDR1 is GTSNPN and CDR2 is SVGIG in the germline V gene (reference sequence). CDR3 size: 13 residues. The CDR3 sequence is CAWNSRVANEQFF. The CDR3 region has the DNA TGTGCCTGGAACTCTAGAGTGGCCAATGAGCAGTTCTTC.

The rearrangement uses TRBV28 and TRBJ1-5; D gene ambiguous. Looked up from germline, CDR1 is MDHEN and CDR2 is SYDVKM. CDR3 length: 14 amino acids. V lost 10 bases and J 3 bases, leaving 16 bases between the germline ends. The CDR3 coding sequence is TGTGCCACCCTAACCCAGGAATCCAATCAGCCCCAGCATTTT. This sequence encodes CATLTQESNQPQHF.

The chain links TRBV9 to TRBJ1-2, with a possible D match to TRBD1 (5 bases). The CDR3 is made up of 14 amino acids. From germline, CDR1 is SGDLS and CDR2 YYNGEE. V was cut by 3 bases and J by 3 bases, with 12 bases left in between. The CDR3 region is CASSEGAKDYGYTF. The CDR3 nucleotides read TGTGCCAGCAGCGAAGGGGCCAAGGACTATGGCTACACCTTC.

V and J are TRBV4-2 and TRBJ2-7, with 8 bases aligning to TRBD2. In germline, CDR1 is LGHNA, CDR2 YNFKEQ. This CDR3 region has 15 residues. V lost 5 bases and J lost 3; bases outside the gene matches: 9. CDR3: CASSTPAGAGYEQYF. The DNA of the CDR3 is TGTGCCAGCAGCACCCCAGCGGGAGCCGGCTACGAGCAGTACTTC.

This clone has a handful of counts. V is TRBV29-1 and J is TRBJ2-5, with D maybe TRBD1 (5 bases). The CDR3 consists of 13 residues. Germline CDR1 reads SQVTM; CDR2 reads ANQGSEA. The V end lost 4 bases, the J end lost 1 base, and 10 bases lay between the germline ends. DNA for the CDR3: TGCAGCGTTGCGGTCCAGGGCCAAGAGACCCAGTACTTC. It specifies CSVAVQGQETQYF.

In this sample, this clone turned up a few times. The sample contains more than one DNA sequence encoding this CDR3. V usage is TRBV5-4 and J usage is TRBJ1-6; 7 positions agree with TRBD1. Germline lookup yields CDR1 SGHNT and CDR2 YYREEE (reference sequence). This CDR3 is built from 15 residues. With V trimmed by 4 bases and J by 4 bases, 5 bases remained unmatched. CDR3 nucleotides: TGTGCCAGCAGCCCTGACAGGGCTTATAATTCACCCCTCCACTTT. Translation: CASSPDRAYNSPLHF.

In its sample, this clone was seen a few times. This chain connects TRBV15 to TRBJ2-1; TRBD2 matches 11 bases. CDR3 size: 17 residues. Germline CDR1 reads LNHNV; CDR2 reads YYDKDF (reference sequence). The V gene end was trimmed by 0 bases and the J gene end by 1 base; junction bases not matched to a gene: 2. This CDR3 reads CATSREASGRSYNEQFF. CDR3 DNA: TGTGCCACCAGCAGAGAAGCTAGCGGGAGGTCCTACAATGAGCAGTTCTTC.

This chain uses TRBV19 with TRBJ1-5; D might be TRBD1 (5 bases). V was pared by 2 bases and J by 5 bases, with 16 bases between. The CDR3 runs 16 residues. Germline V gene data show CDR1 as LNHDA and CDR2 as SQIVND (reference sequence). CDR3 protein: CASSIRAGGTHQPQHF. The CDR3 DNA sequence: TGTGCCAGTAGTATAAGGGCTGGGGGGACTCATCAGCCCCAGCATTTT.

The chain is built from TRBV7-9 and TRBJ2-5; the D gene is possibly TRBD1 (6 bases). This CDR3 region has 15 residues. CDR1 and CDR2 from the germline V gene are SEHNR and FQNEAQ (reference sequence). Deletions cut 0 bases from V and 1 base from J, with 9 bases between. CDR3 amino acids: CASSLAGRGQETQYF. CDR3 coding DNA: TGTGCCAGCAGCTTAGCTGGCAGGGGCCAAGAGACCCAGTACTTC. Based on the CDR3 plus reference TRBV7-9 and TRBJ2-5, the full variable domain is DTGVSQNPRHKITKRGQNVTFRCDPISEHNRLYWYRQTLGQGPEFLTYFQNEAQLEKSRLLSDRFSAERPKGSFSTLEIQRTEQGDSAMYLCASSLAGRGQETQYFGPGTRLLVL.

V and J are TRBV29-1 and TRBJ2-5; 8 positions agree with TRBD1. Trimming cost V 5 bases and J 4 bases; bases outside gene matches: 6. The length of the CDR3 is 13 residues. The germline gives CDR1 SQVTM, CDR2 ANQGSEA. As DNA, the CDR3 is TGCAGCGTTCTCGGACAGGGAGGAGAGACCCAGTACTTC. Encoded protein: CSVLGQGGETQYF.

This clone has only a few counts. The V call is TRBV5-4, the J call TRBJ2-1; perhaps TRBD2 as D (6 bases). Germline CDR1 and CDR2: SGHNT and YYREEE (reference sequence). Trimming removed 4 bases at V and 2 bases at J, with 16 bases between. The CDR3 consists of 16 residues. DNA for the CDR3: TGTGCCAGCAGCCCTGGCGGGACGGGAACCTACAATGAGCAGTTCTTC. Its protein product is CASSPGGTGTYNEQFF.

The chain uses TRBV5-1 and TRBJ1-6, with TRBD1 matching over 7 bases. Trimming took 4 bases from V and 6 from J; bases not matched to a gene: 4. CDR1 and CDR2 from the germline V gene are SGHRS and YFSETQ. This CDR3 is 14 amino acids long. The CDR3 here is CASSLEGANSPLHF. DNA of the CDR3: TGCGCCAGCAGCCTGGAGGGGGCTAATTCACCCCTCCACTTT.

The rearrangement links TRBV5-1 to TRBJ1-4; D might be TRBD1 (6 bases). The CDR3 has 15 residues. Per germline, CDR1 SGHRS and CDR2 YFSETQ. V was shortened by 2 bases and J by 4 bases, with 12 bases between the two germline ends. The CDR3: CASSFEGEGNEKLFF. The CDR3 nucleotides read TGCGCCAGCAGCTTCGAGGGGGAGGGTAATGAAAAACTGTTTTTT. The variable domain in full, completed from reference TRBV5-1 and TRBJ1-4, reads KAGVTQTPRYLIKTRGQQVTLSCSPISGHRSVSWYQQTPGQGLQFLFEYFSETQRNKGNFPGRFSGRQFSNSRSEMNVSTLELGDSALYLCASSFEGEGNEKLFFGSGTQLSVL.

V is TRBV15 and J is TRBJ2-3; 8 bases fit TRBD1. The CDR3 is made up of 18 amino acids. CDR1 and CDR2 (germline): LNHNV, YYDKDF (reference sequence). Losses at the gene ends were 0 bases for V and 9 bases for J; bases not matched to a gene: 17. CDR3 in amino acids: CATSRDRGWTGSLGTQYF. The CDR3 DNA reads TGTGCCACCAGCAGAGATCGGGGTTGGACAGGGTCTCTCGGAACGCAGTATTTT.